The entry that follows covers one T cell receptor beta chain sequence. Its target is not known. Only in-frame clones appear in the TCRdb table, and some are missing; sequencing was by immunoSEQ multiplex PCR. The top ten clones hold roughly a quarter of a sample with about 15,000 clones, more than 80% of them seen once. This entry is derived from a study of T cells in localized non-small cell lung cancer. General study points: The study detected a median roughly 50 of the top 100 tumor clones in adjacent lung.

V was cut by 3 bases and J by 7 bases, with 12 bases left in between. Per the germline V gene, CDR1 is SQVTM and CDR2 is ANQGSEA. The CDR3 loop spans 12 amino acids. This chain links TRBV29-1 with TRBJ1-1, with D perhaps matching TRBD1 (6 bases). This sequence was found in a female donor at least 60 years old with stage I squamous cell lung carcinoma. The specimen was peripheral blood, collected before any cancer treatment. DNA of the CDR3: TGCAGCGTTGATTCGGGAGGGGGTGAAGCTTTCTTT. As protein: CSVDSGGGEAFF.